This T cell receptor beta chain was sequenced in a study of cytomegalovirus exposure and HLA in healthy donors. Study results and limitations: The study found most TCR sequences rare, yet found some public TCRs in many donors.

This clone has just a few counts. The antigen remains undetermined. The study ran its PCR with 60 Vbeta and 13 Jbeta primers. TCRdb's table, derived via immunoSEQ multiplex PCR, lists solely in-frame clones and lacks some. This repertoire shows under 130,000 clones, roughly three fifths found once; its top ten account for about 3.8%. The TCR comes from a man between 25 and 39 years old in good health and CMV-seropositive. Source material: PBMCs.

Written as DNA, the CDR3 is TGTGCCAGCAGCCTAGGAAGATGGGACACTAAGAACACCGGGGAGCTGTTTTTT. It encodes CASSLGRWDTKNTGELFF. The chain has TRBV11-3 and TRBJ2-2; TRBD1 might be the D (6 bases). The length of the CDR3 is 18 residues. Looked up from germline, CDR1 is SGHNT and CDR2 is YENEEA. Trimming removed 5 bases at V and 1 base at J, with 20 bases between. Based on the CDR3 plus reference TRBV11-3 and TRBJ2-2, the full variable domain is EAGVVQSPRYKIIEKKQPVAFWCNPISGHNTLYWYLQNLGQGPELLIRYENEEAVDDSQLPKDRFSAERLKGVDSTLKIQPAELGDSAVYLCASSLGRWDTKNTGELFFGEGSRLTVL.